The 30 T cell receptor beta chains in this list originate from one sample, sequenced in a study of blood T cell repertoires in COVID-19. Some clones are missing from TCRdb's copy, which holds only in-frame ones; the method was immunoSEQ multiplex PCR. The sample holds around 200,000 clones; around four fifths are singletons and the top ten take around 6.3%. Specimen: peripheral blood. The receptors were gathered from a woman aged 40 to 49 with COVID-19, enrolled during active disease.

The genes are TRBV7-8 and TRBJ2-7, with D perhaps TRBD2 (7 bases). The CDR3 length is 14 residues. V was trimmed by 5 bases and J by 4 bases, leaving 15 bases between them. Germline loops: CDR1 SGHVS, CDR2 FQNEAQ. The chain's CDR3 is CASSLDRGAYEQYF. CDR3 nucleotides: TGTGCCAGCAGCCTCGACCGGGGGGCGTACGAGCAGTACTTC.

Of note for this clone: The junction does not match germline at one end; this may be a read error. The gene calls are TRBV7-9 and TRBJ1-4; D may be TRBD1 (6 bases). Germline assignment: CDR1 SEHNR and CDR2 FQNEAQ (reference sequence). This CDR3 has 12 amino acids. The CDR3 DNA follows: TGTGCCAGCAGCTTCCCCGGTGGGGGCCCTAATTTT. Amino acid sequence: CASSFPGGGPNF.

The V gene is TRBV11-2, the J gene TRBJ1-4; 8 bases are shared with TRBD1. Germline CDR1 is SGHAT and CDR2 is FQNNGV. After removal of 4 bases from V and 5 bases from J, the junction contained 6 bases not matched to a gene. This CDR3 contains 15 residues. The CDR3 DNA follows: TGTGCCAGCAGCTCATCCGGGACAGGCAATGAAAAACTGTTTTTT. Its protein product is CASSSSGTGNEKLFF.

Notes on this clone: One junction end does not reproduce the germline sequence, and a read error may be involved. The chain joins TRBV20-1 to TRBJ2-7; 7 bases line up with TRBD1. The CDR3 extends over 11 amino acids. The germline V gene has CDR1 DFQATT and CDR2 SNEGSKA (reference sequence). The chain's CDR3 is CSARGAGTVNF. Written as DNA, the CDR3 is TGCAGTGCTAGGGGGGCCGGGACAGTTAACTTC.

This chain links TRBV13 with TRBJ2-7; 10 bases are shared with TRBD1. Germline CDR1 is PRHDT and CDR2 is FYEKMQ (reference sequence). Unmatched junction bases numbered 7, after V lost 5 bases and J lost 3 bases. This CDR3 has 15 residues. The CDR3 sequence: CASSERGTGVYEQYF. CDR3 DNA: TGTGCCAGCAGCGAACGAGGGACAGGGGTCTACGAGCAGTACTTC. Full variable domain (missing parts from reference TRBV13 and TRBJ2-7): AAGVIQSPRHLIKEKRETATLKCYPIPRHDTVYWYQQGPGQDPQFLISFYEKMQSDKGSIPDRFSAQQFSDYHSELNMSSLELGDSALYFCASSERGTGVYEQYFGPGTRLTVT.

In this sample, this clone turned up once. The chain couples TRBV18 to TRBJ1-5, with 7 bases matching TRBD1. V trimming: 3 bases; J trimming: 3 bases; junction bases outside the gene matches: 5. Germline lookup yields CDR1 KGHSH and CDR2 LQKENI. The CDR3 loop spans 15 amino acids. CDR3 in amino acids: CASSPDRVPNQPQHF. In DNA, the CDR3 is TGTGCCAGCTCACCCGACAGGGTTCCCAATCAGCCCCAGCATTTT.

The gene calls are TRBV27 and TRBJ1-1, with D perhaps TRBD1 (6 bases). V dropped 5 bases and J dropped 4 bases, with 20 bases sitting between them. The CDR3 loop spans 16 amino acids. The germline V gene encodes CDR1 MNHEY and CDR2 SMNVEV (reference sequence). The CDR3 nucleotides read TGTGCCAGCAGTCGAGGGGGGGCGCAACGGGGCACTGAAGCTTTCTTT. Its translation: CASSRGGAQRGTEAFF.

CDR3 in DNA: TGTGCCAGCAGTTACGTAGCGACTATCTCTGGAAACACCATATATTTT. This gives the protein CASSYVATISGNTIYF. This sequence joins TRBV6-5 and TRBJ1-3; no definite D call. V was clipped by 2 bases and J by 0 bases, with 11 bases between them. The CDR3 is 16 residues long. Looked up from germline, CDR1 is MNHEY and CDR2 is SVGAGI.

CDR3 sequence (DNA): TGCGCCAGCAGCTTTAGCGGCGGGGGGAACACCGGGGAGCTGTTTTTT. This translates into CASSFSGGGNTGELFF. This chain uses TRBV5-1 with TRBJ2-2; 7 nucleotides agree with TRBD2. With V trimmed by 2 bases and J by 1 base, 5 bases remained unmatched. Germline values: CDR1 SGHRS, CDR2 YFSETQ. The length of the CDR3 is 16 residues.

This clone has only one observation. The genes are TRBV9 and TRBJ2-3; D unresolved. The CDR3 consists of 13 residues. Germline assignment: CDR1 SGDLS and CDR2 YYNGEE. V was trimmed by 0 bases and J by 8 bases, leaving 10 bases between them. CDR3: CASSVVLRGTQYF. The CDR3 DNA reads as TGTGCCAGCAGCGTAGTTCTGAGAGGTACGCAGTATTTT.

The chain couples TRBV9 to TRBJ1-2; D may be TRBD1 (6 bases). The CDR3 contains 14 residues. From germline, CDR1 is SGDLS and CDR2 YYNGEE. V lost 0 bases to trimming and J lost 4 bases, with 10 bases between them. CDR3 sequence reads: CASSVATGFYGYTF. CDR3 nucleotide sequence: TGTGCCAGCAGCGTAGCTACAGGGTTCTATGGCTACACCTTC.

The count of this clone is one. CDR3 sequence: CASSAQQGTGANVLTF. CDR3 nucleotides: TGTGCCAGTAGTGCTCAACAGGGTACCGGGGCCAACGTCCTGACTTTC. The chain uses TRBV19 and TRBJ2-6, with D perhaps matching TRBD1 (6 bases). V was trimmed by 5 bases and J by 4 bases, leaving 15 bases between them. The CDR3 has 16 residues. Germline lookup yields CDR1 LNHDA and CDR2 SQIVND (reference sequence). The variable domain in full, completed from reference TRBV19 and TRBJ2-6, reads DGGITQSPKYLFRKEGQNVTLSCEQNLNHDAMYWYRQDPGQGLRLIYYSQIVNDFQKGDIAEGYSVSREKKESFPLTVTSAQKNPTAFYLCASSAQQGTGANVLTFGAGSRLTVL.

This clone was recorded once. V usage is TRBV7-9 and J usage is TRBJ2-3; 8 nucleotides align to TRBD1. The CDR3 is made up of 16 amino acids. V dropped 5 bases and J dropped 1; count of bases not matched to a gene: 8. The germline V gene encodes CDR1 SEHNR and CDR2 FQNEAQ (reference sequence). CDR3 loop: CASSATPGQGTDTQYF. CDR3 sequence (DNA): TGTGCCAGCAGCGCAACCCCGGGACAGGGCACAGATACGCAGTATTTT.

This chain connects TRBV6-2 or TRBV6-3 to TRBJ2-5, with D perhaps TRBD2 (6 bases). The CDR3 consists of 19 residues. Looked up from germline, CDR1 is MNHEY and CDR2 is SVGEGT. Trimming pared 2 bases from V and 2 bases from J, leaving 24 bases between. The CDR3, as DNA: TGTGCCAGCAGTTACCTCGGGGACTCCCCCCGACGCTCTCAAGAGACCCAGTACTTC. Protein: CASSYLGDSPRRSQETQYF.

The CDR3 DNA reads as TGTGCCAGCTCACCAACACTAGACATTCAGTACTTC. Amino acids: CASSPTLDIQYF. The J gene is TRBJ2-4, the V gene TRBV18; possibly TRBD2 for D (5 bases). CDR1 KGHSH and CDR2 LQKENI come from the germline V gene. The CDR3 has 12 amino acids. V was cut by 2 bases and J by 8 bases, with 7 bases left in between.

The CDR3 protein is CASSQGLQIPRQYF. CDR3 DNA: TGTGCCAGCAGCCAAGGATTGCAGATACCTCGGCAGTACTTC. This chain links TRBV14 with TRBJ2-7; no clear D. This CDR3 has 14 amino acids. Germline lookup yields CDR1 SGHDN and CDR2 FVKESK. The ends were cut back, 1 base at V and 9 bases at J, with 16 bases in the middle.

The chain carries TRBV24-1 and TRBJ2-2; 8 bases align to TRBD1. V dropped 4 bases and J dropped 1; count of bases not matched to a gene: 4. Germline V gene sequence: CDR1 KGHDR, CDR2 SFDVKD. This CDR3 is 16 amino acids long. DNA of the CDR3: TGTGCCACCAGTGACCCCGACAGGGGGAACACCGGGGAGCTGTTTTTT. Translating it yields CATSDPDRGNTGELFF.

The rearrangement links TRBV28 to TRBJ1-2; D call uncertain. Between the trimmed V and J ends, which lost 4 bases and 3 bases, there was a span of 15 bases. The CDR3 spans 15 residues. The germline V gene encodes CDR1 MDHEN and CDR2 SYDVKM. This chain's CDR3 is CASSSPTTRDYGYTF. DNA of the CDR3: TGTGCCAGCAGTTCGCCCACCACTAGGGACTATGGCTACACCTTC.

This CDR3 reads CASSQAGGRSEKLFF. CDR3 in DNA: TGTGCCAGCAGCCAAGCGGGGGGGCGGAGTGAAAAACTGTTTTTT. This chain joins TRBV3-1 (or the pseudogene TRBV3-2) and TRBJ1-4, with D possibly being TRBD1 (6 bases). CDR1 and CDR2 from the germline V gene are LGHDT and YNNKEL (reference sequence). Trimming removed 1 base from V and 7 bases from J, with 13 bases in between. The CDR3 is made up of 15 amino acids.

The rearrangement links TRBV27 to TRBJ2-7; 10 bases map to TRBD1. Trimming removed 6 bases from V and 5 bases from J; junction bases left unmatched: 10. Germline CDR1 MNHEY, CDR2 SMNVEV (reference sequence). The CDR3 consists of 15 residues. This chain's CDR3 is CASRATGTGDHEQYF. The CDR3 DNA reads as TGTGCCAGCAGGGCGACCGGGACAGGGGACCACGAGCAGTACTTC.

This clone was detected only a few times. The chain recombines TRBV2 with TRBJ1-1; 10 nucleotides agree with TRBD1. V shed 6 bases, J shed 3 bases, and the junction held 10 bases outside the gene matches. This CDR3 spans 16 amino acids. Per germline, CDR1 SNHLY and CDR2 FYNNEI. The CDR3 DNA follows: TGTGCCAGCAGAGGGACAGGGGTGGTCGGGTACACTGAAGCTTTCTTT. Translated, it gives CASRGTGVVGYTEAFF.

V and J are TRBV27 and TRBJ2-2, with D possibly TRBD2 on 5 matching bases. Germline CDR1 reads MNHEY; CDR2 reads SMNVEV (reference sequence). The length of the CDR3 is 12 residues. V was pared by 6 bases and J by 4 bases, with 6 bases between. This CDR3 is CASSGLTGELFF. The CDR3 bases are TGTGCCAGCAGCGGACTCACCGGGGAGCTGTTTTTT.

The chain employs TRBV6-1 and TRBJ1-6; no clear D. CDR3 length: 15 residues. CDR1 and CDR2 (germline): MNHNS, SASEGT. V was shortened by 1 base and J by 6 bases, with 10 bases between the two germline ends. The chain's CDR3 is CASSEVRGGNSPLHF. CDR3 sequence (DNA): TGTGCCAGCAGTGAAGTCCGGGGAGGTAATTCACCCCTCCACTTT.

The chain couples TRBV6-5 to TRBJ2-1, with TRBD2 identical over 11 bases. V dropped 7 bases and J dropped 7; count of bases not matched to a gene: 3. CDR1 and CDR2 from the germline V gene are MNHEY and SVGAGI. The CDR3 is made up of 13 amino acids. Written as DNA, the CDR3 is TGTGCCAGCACTAGCGGGGGGTCGAATGAGCAGTTCTTC. As protein: CASTSGGSNEQFF.

In its sample, this clone was seen once. This rearrangement joins TRBV7-9 to TRBJ2-7, with TRBD1 identical over 9 bases. Germline lookup yields CDR1 SEHNR and CDR2 FQNEAQ (reference sequence). This CDR3 is 12 amino acids long. With 5 bases clipped from V and 11 bases from J, the junction kept 7 bases outside the gene matches. CDR3 loop: CASSQDRGPKYF. The CDR3 nucleotides are TGTGCCAGCAGCCAGGACAGGGGCCCTAAGTACTTC.

The rearrangement uses TRBV6-5 and TRBJ1-2; unclear D gene. Germline-derived CDR1 and CDR2 are MNHEY and SVGAGI. Trimming cost V 2 bases and J 3 bases, with 10 bases left between them. The CDR3 covers 14 residues. CDR3 protein: CASSYPGRYYGYTF. As DNA, the CDR3 is TGTGCCAGCAGTTACCCCGGGAGATACTATGGCTACACCTTC.

This chain joins TRBV7-3 and TRBJ1-1; D gene uncertain. Trimming removed 5 bases from V and 1 base from J, with 8 bases in between. The CDR3 runs to 13 residues. Germline loops: CDR1 SGHTA, CDR2 FQGTGA. The CDR3 sequence is CASSGGGNTEAFF. The CDR3 DNA reads TGTGCCAGCAGCGGAGGTGGGAACACTGAAGCTTTCTTT.

This clone turned up a few times. This sequence joins TRBV7-6 and TRBJ2-6, with D possibly matching TRBD1 (5 bases). The CDR3 consists of 16 residues. The ends were cut back, 0 bases at V and 1 base at J, with 7 bases in the middle. From germline, CDR1 is SGHVS and CDR2 FNYEAQ. CDR3 amino acids: CASSLAAGSGANVLTF. CDR3 DNA: TGTGCCAGCAGCTTAGCGGCAGGGTCTGGGGCCAACGTCCTGACTTTC.

This sequence joins TRBV6-5 and TRBJ2-7; the D gene is possibly TRBD2 (6 bases). This CDR3 spans 14 amino acids. V lost 2 bases to trimming and J lost 2 bases, with 10 bases between them. Looked up from germline, CDR1 is MNHEY and CDR2 is SVGAGI. CDR3 loop: CASSYLPGAYEQYF. CDR3 nucleotides: TGTGCCAGCAGTTACCTGCCGGGGGCCTACGAGCAGTACTTC.

There are a few counts of this clone. The rearrangement joins TRBV7-9 to TRBJ1-6; possible D gene TRBD1, 5 bases. Germline assignment: CDR1 SEHNR and CDR2 FQNEAQ (reference sequence). V shed 1 base and J shed 7 bases, with 8 bases lying between them. This CDR3 has 14 amino acids. CDR3 DNA sequence: TGTGCCAGCAGCTTAGATCCAGGGAATTCACCCCTCCACTTT. Residues: CASSLDPGNSPLHF.